Following are 10 T cell receptor beta chains from one sample sequenced in a study of beta chain features in type 1 diabetes. Reverse transcription of all isolated RNA meant that expressed TCRB transcripts were sequenced. Here immunoSEQ multiplex PCR was the method, and the copy in TCRdb shows in-frame clones only, minus some. The sample has 250,000 to 350,000 clones; approximately 11% are singletons. Sequencing was carried out using naive CD4+ T cells from blood. All receptors derive from a young woman in good health.

This clone was picked up a small number of times. The chain couples TRBV15 to TRBJ1-2; D uncertain. This CDR3 contains 15 residues. V was cut by 1 base and J by 5 bases, with 14 bases left in between. Germline CDR1 is LNHNV and CDR2 is YYDKDF (reference sequence). CDR3 in amino acids: CATSRVGGNVYGYTF. CDR3 DNA: TGTGCCACCAGCAGAGTCGGAGGGAACGTTTATGGCTACACCTTC. Full variable domain (missing parts from reference TRBV15 and TRBJ1-2): DAMVIQNPRYQVTQFGKPVTLSCSQTLNHNVMYWYQQKSSQAPKLLFHYYDKDFNNEADTPDNFQSRRPNTSFCFLDIRSPGLGDTAMYLCATSRVGGNVYGYTFGSGTRLTVV.

This clone was detected a few times. This sequence joins TRBV11-1 and TRBJ2-5; TRBD1 might be the D (5 bases). The CDR3 has 16 residues. V was cut by 2 bases and J by 1 base, with 14 bases left in between. Germline CDR1 is SGHAT and CDR2 is FQDESV (reference sequence). CDR3: CASSLNLQGTQETQYF. The CDR3 region has the DNA TGTGCCAGCAGCTTAAATTTGCAGGGAACCCAAGAGACCCAGTACTTC.

The rearrangement joins TRBV25-1 to TRBJ1-2; 11 bases fit TRBD1. Per germline, CDR1 MGHDK and CDR2 SYGVNS. CDR3 length: 15 residues. J was trimmed by 7 bases and V by 6 bases; bases with no gene match: 10. The CDR3 sequence is CASRDPGQGVSGYTF. CDR3 nucleotides: TGTGCCAGCAGAGATCCGGGACAGGGGGTGAGTGGCTACACCTTC.

The chain uses TRBV5-4 and TRBJ2-7; D not resolved. This CDR3 is 12 amino acids long. In germline, CDR1 is SGHNT, CDR2 YYREEE (reference sequence). Trimming pared 4 bases from V and 2 bases from J, leaving 7 bases between. The CDR3 region is CASSHSTYEQYF. The CDR3 region has the DNA TGTGCCAGCAGCCACTCAACCTACGAGCAGTACTTC.

The chain recombines TRBV4-2 with TRBJ2-3, with D perhaps TRBD1 (5 bases). Germline V gives CDR1 LGHNA, CDR2 YNFKEQ. CDR3 length equals 17 residues. Trimming removed 3 bases at V and 2 bases at J, with 18 bases between. The CDR3 spells CASSQSRVGLTTDTQYF. The CDR3 DNA sequence: TGTGCCAGCAGCCAGTCCCGTGTGGGGCTTACCACAGATACGCAGTATTTT.

V and J are TRBV7-2 and TRBJ2-7; the match to TRBD2 covers 7 bases. From germline, CDR1 is SGHTA and CDR2 FQGNSA. V shed 1 base, J shed 2 bases, and the junction held 5 bases outside the gene matches. The CDR3 has 15 residues. The CDR3 DNA follows: TGTGCCAGCAGCTTAGGGTCGAGCGGGACCTACGAGCAGTACTTC. Translated: CASSLGSSGTYEQYF.

The rearrangement joins TRBV5-1 to TRBJ2-7, with 8 bases aligning to TRBD2. Germline V gives CDR1 SGHRS, CDR2 YFSETQ. With 4 bases clipped from V and 6 bases from J, the junction kept 6 bases outside the gene matches. The CDR3 runs to 13 residues. The CDR3 loop reads CASSRTSSLEQYF. The CDR3 nucleotides are TGCGCCAGCAGCCGGACTAGCTCCCTCGAGCAGTACTTC.

This clone was seen only a few times. The chain links TRBV20-1 to TRBJ2-5; tentatively, D is TRBD2 (6 bases). This CDR3 region has 10 residues. With 5 bases removed from V and 11 bases from J, the gap between germline ends came to 12 bases. CDR1 is DFQATT, CDR2 SNEGSKA, per germline (reference sequence). This chain's CDR3 is CSAFGGKQYF. Written as DNA, the CDR3 is TGCAGTGCTTTCGGGGGAAAGCAGTACTTC.

There are a few counts of this clone. The V gene is TRBV29-1, the J gene TRBJ2-3; D is possibly TRBD2 (5 bases). With 5 bases removed from V and 4 bases from J, the gap between germline ends came to 16 bases. Germline V lookup: CDR1 SQVTM, CDR2 ANQGSEA. This CDR3 has 14 amino acids. CDR3 residues: CSVPGERRADTQYF. CDR3 in DNA: TGCAGCGTTCCCGGGGAGCGACGGGCAGATACGCAGTATTTT.

Note on this clone: Other DNA sequences in the same sample also yield this CDR3. The V call is TRBV6-5, the J call TRBJ2-1; 9 bases fit TRBD1. This CDR3 is 15 amino acids long. Germline V gene lookup returns CDR1 MNHEY and CDR2 SVGAGI. V lost 6 bases to trimming and J lost 2 bases; unmatched junction nucleotides: 5. DNA for the CDR3: TGTGCCAGCAGCAAGGACAGGGGAACCTACAATGAGCAGTTCTTC. Protein: CASSKDRGTYNEQFF.